The 27 T cell receptor beta chains given below trace back to one sample, sequenced in a study of T cell changes during pregnancy in multiple sclerosis. Data came from immunoSEQ multiplex PCR; TCRdb stores just in-frame clones and leaves some out. The sample lists under 85,000 clones, 90% seen once, with around 1.5% in the top ten. This material consisted of peripheral blood, taken in the third trimester of pregnancy. These receptors were collected from a female donor with multiple sclerosis, enrolled in a pregnancy study.

V is TRBV30 and J is TRBJ2-7; D is unresolved. The CDR3 covers 14 residues. V dropped 3 bases and J dropped 0 bases, with 12 bases sitting between them. CDR1 is GTSNPN, CDR2 SVGIG, per germline (reference sequence). The CDR3 sequence is CAWRADFSSYEQYF. CDR3 nucleotides: TGTGCCTGGAGAGCAGACTTCAGCTCCTACGAGCAGTACTTC.

This clone has a single count. The rearrangement links TRBV6-5 to TRBJ1-3, with 7 bases matching TRBD1. J gave up 7 bases and V 4 bases, and 10 bases lay outside the gene matches. CDR3 length equals 15 residues. The germline V gene encodes CDR1 MNHEY and CDR2 SVGAGI. This CDR3 reads CASSFNRDSWNTIYF. The CDR3 DNA follows: TGTGCCAGCAGTTTCAACCGGGACAGTTGGAACACCATATATTTT.

The chain uses TRBV10-3 and TRBJ1-5; 10 bases align to TRBD1. The germline V gene has CDR1 ENHRY and CDR2 SYGVKD. The CDR3 length is 12 residues. V was clipped by 10 bases and J by 7 bases; unmatched bases: 4. The CDR3 nucleotides are TGTGCCACCGGGACAGGGGAACAGCCCCAGCATTTT. Encoded protein: CATGTGEQPQHF.

J is TRBJ2-2 and V is TRBV18; D is unclear. The germline CDR1 and CDR2 sequences are KGHSH and LQKENI. The V end lost 9 bases, the J end lost 6 bases, and 14 bases lay between the germline ends. The CDR3 is 13 amino acids. The DNA for the CDR3 is TGTGCCAGTAATTTGACACCCTCCGGGGAGCTGTTTTTT. Translating it yields CASNLTPSGELFF.

The chain recombines TRBV12-5 with TRBJ2-7, with 7 positions matching TRBD2. Germline V CDR1 and CDR2: LGHNT, FRNRAP. Trimming cost V 1 base and J 3 bases; bases outside gene matches: 15. This CDR3 contains 18 residues. CDR3 sequence: CASGLAHEILAEGYEQYF. As DNA, the CDR3 is TGTGCTAGTGGTTTGGCCCACGAAATTCTAGCGGAGGGCTACGAGCAGTACTTC.

The gene calls are TRBV6-5 and TRBJ1-6, with D perhaps TRBD1 (6 bases). Per the germline V gene, CDR1 is MNHEY and CDR2 is SVGAGI. Trimming removed 6 bases at V and 7 bases at J, with 16 bases between. This CDR3 region has 15 residues. The CDR3 loop reads CASRTPRGGNSPLHF. DNA of the CDR3: TGTGCCAGCAGGACTCCCAGGGGAGGGAATTCACCCCTCCACTTT.

This clone was detected a few times. The V and J genes are TRBV4-3 and TRBJ1-1; D call uncertain. Germline CDR1 reads LGHNA; CDR2 reads YSLEER. The CDR3 covers 14 residues. V gave up 0 bases and J gave up 0 bases, with 5 bases separating them. The CDR3 DNA sequence: TGCGCCAGCAGCCAAGAATCTGTGAACACTGAAGCTTTCTTT. This encodes CASSQESVNTEAFF.

CDR3 region: CASSTPGTREFF. Here the CDR3 DNA reads TGTGCCAGCAGCACGCCCGGGACTAGAGAATTCTTC. The chain carries TRBV7-2 and TRBJ2-1; TRBD2 agrees at 8 bases. V gave up 5 bases and J gave up 16 bases; unmatched junction bases: 10. CDR1 and CDR2 from the germline V gene are SGHTA and FQGNSA. The CDR3 length is 12 residues.

The genes are TRBV4-3 and TRBJ1-6, with D possibly matching TRBD1 (5 bases). Trimming stripped 5 bases from V and 6 bases from J, with 14 bases between. The CDR3 has 15 residues. CDR1 LGHNA and CDR2 YSLEER come from the germline V gene. CDR3 bases: TGCGCCAGCAGCGAGATGACAGATACTAATTCACCCCTCCACTTT. Its translation: CASSEMTDTNSPLHF.

The V call is TRBV9, the J call TRBJ1-4, with TRBD1 matching over 12 bases. Germline V gives CDR1 SGDLS, CDR2 YYNGEE. The length of the CDR3 is 15 residues. V was clipped by 4 bases and J by 13 bases; unmatched bases: 11. The CDR3 here is CASSQVGTGGGRLFF. CDR3 DNA sequence: TGTGCCAGCAGCCAAGTGGGGACAGGGGGCGGGAGACTGTTTTTT.

Only one count was recorded for this clone. The chain combines TRBV18 with TRBJ1-1; perhaps TRBD1 as D (5 bases). The V gene lost 0 bases and the J gene lost 3 bases, with 11 bases spanning the gap. CDR3 length equals 15 residues. The germline CDR1 and CDR2 sequences are KGHSH and LQKENI. Here the CDR3 reads CASSPPGGIHTEAFF. The CDR3 DNA reads TGTGCCAGCTCACCACCCGGGGGGATCCACACTGAAGCTTTCTTT.

This clone was picked up one time. CDR3 nucleotides: TGTGCCAGCTGGACAGGGGGCTATCAGCCCCAGCATTTT. This encodes CASWTGGYQPQHF. The V and J genes are TRBV6-5 and TRBJ1-5, with TRBD1 matching over 11 bases. This CDR3 comprises 13 residues. CDR1 is MNHEY, CDR2 SVGAGI, per germline. V was pared by 8 bases and J by 5 bases, with 2 bases of the junction left unmatched.

This clone was recorded only once. This rearrangement joins TRBV4-3 to TRBJ1-3, with D maybe TRBD1 (6 bases). The V gene lost 0 bases and the J gene lost 2 bases, with 14 bases spanning the gap. Germline CDR1 and CDR2: LGHNA and YSLEER. The CDR3 is 17 amino acids. CDR3 sequence (DNA): TGCGCCAGCAGCCAAGATCCCCACAGGGACCCTGGAAACACCATATATTTT. This translates into CASSQDPHRDPGNTIYF.

This sequence joins TRBV7-9 and TRBJ1-3; no reliable D call. The germline V and J ends were trimmed by 5 bases and 4 bases, with 12 bases remaining between them. This CDR3 is built from 14 residues. The germline V gene encodes CDR1 SEHNR and CDR2 FQNEAQ (reference sequence). This CDR3 is CASSREVVGNTIYF. In nucleotides, the CDR3 is TGTGCCAGCAGCCGCGAGGTGGTGGGAAACACCATATATTTT.

The rearrangement uses TRBV9 and TRBJ2-7; D not resolved. Between the trimmed V and J ends, which lost 3 bases and 6 bases, there was a span of 16 bases. This CDR3 has 14 residues. Germline values: CDR1 SGDLS, CDR2 YYNGEE. This CDR3 reads CASSGTHSRSEQYF. DNA for the CDR3: TGTGCCAGCAGCGGAACCCACTCTAGGAGCGAGCAGTACTTC.

V and J are TRBV27 and TRBJ2-5, with D maybe TRBD1 (6 bases). The CDR3 totals 16 residues. V lost 4 bases and J lost 5, with 20 bases in between. Looked up from germline, CDR1 is MNHEY and CDR2 is SMNVEV (reference sequence). CDR3 DNA sequence: TGTGCCAGCAGTTCCTATCCGGGACACCGGCTGGAGACCCAGTACTTC. Translating gives CASSSYPGHRLETQYF.

This chain uses TRBV20-1 with TRBJ1-2; TRBD1 is a possible D gene (5 bases). This CDR3 is built from 11 residues. V was shortened by 4 bases and J by 4 bases, with 7 bases between the two germline ends. Germline loops: CDR1 DFQATT, CDR2 SNEGSKA (reference sequence). CDR3 sequence: CSATDSYGYTF. CDR3 coding DNA: TGCAGTGCTACCGACAGCTATGGCTACACCTTC.

The chain joins TRBV11-2 to TRBJ1-1; D perhaps matches TRBD1 (6 bases). In germline, CDR1 is SGHAT, CDR2 FQNNGV. The germline V and J ends were trimmed by 0 bases and 1 base, with 9 bases remaining between them. The CDR3 is 15 residues long. CDR3 in amino acids: CASSLDVRGNTEAFF. The DNA of the CDR3 is TGTGCCAGCAGCTTAGATGTCAGGGGGAACACTGAAGCTTTCTTT.

The chain carries TRBV6-5 and TRBJ1-1; D is possibly TRBD1 (5 bases). The germline gives CDR1 MNHEY, CDR2 SVGAGI. Trimming removed 2 bases from V and 5 bases from J, with 15 bases in between. CDR3 size: 15 residues. The CDR3 nucleotides read TGTGCCAGCAGTTACGTATCGTTGGGGCCGACTGAAGCTTTCTTT. This translates into CASSYVSLGPTEAFF.

The V call is TRBV4-1, the J call TRBJ2-2, with a possible D match to TRBD1 (6 bases). This CDR3 spans 16 amino acids. Germline CDR1 reads MGHRA; CDR2 reads YSYEKL. V was clipped by 0 bases and J by 8 bases, with 16 bases between them. The CDR3 DNA sequence: TGCGCCAGCAGCCAAGAGATCGGTTACAGGGCGGGGGAGCTGTTTTTT. It yields the protein CASSQEIGYRAGELFF.

This chain connects TRBV15 to TRBJ1-3; D gene ambiguous. V lost 0 bases and J 0 bases, leaving 6 bases between the germline ends. The germline V gene has CDR1 LNHNV and CDR2 YYDKDF (reference sequence). CDR3 length: 15 amino acids. DNA for the CDR3: TGTGCCACCAGCAGAGATCGGGGCTCTGGAAACACCATATATTTT. Translation: CATSRDRGSGNTIYF.

The chain uses TRBV30 and TRBJ2-1; TRBD2 aligns across 8 bases. CDR3 size: 16 residues. J was trimmed by 3 bases and V by 2 bases; bases with no gene match: 9. Germline V lookup: CDR1 GTSNPN, CDR2 SVGIG (reference sequence). The CDR3 loop is CAWSTSKAGDYNEQFF. The CDR3 nucleotides are TGTGCCTGGAGTACATCCAAAGCGGGGGACTACAATGAGCAGTTCTTC. Variable domain in full (rest from reference TRBV30 and TRBJ2-1): SQTIHQWPATLVQPVGSPLSLECTVEGTSNPNLYWYRQAAGRGLQLLFYSVGIGQISSEVPQNLSASRPQDRQFILSSKKLLLSDSGFYLCAWSTSKAGDYNEQFFGPGTRLTVL.

The V call is TRBV5-4, the J call TRBJ1-6; no clear D. V lost 0 bases, J lost 7 bases, and 14 bases lay in between. CDR3 length equals 16 residues. The V gene's germline CDR1 is SGHNT and CDR2 YYREEE (reference sequence). The CDR3 bases are TGTGCCAGCAGCTTGGATCCGGGGAGGTGGAATTCACCCCTCCACTTT. Its protein is CASSLDPGRWNSPLHF.

The gene calls are TRBV5-1 and TRBJ1-1, with 10 bases identical to TRBD1. CDR3 length: 12 amino acids. Germline loops: CDR1 SGHRS, CDR2 YFSETQ. J lost 11 bases, V lost 5 bases, and 6 bases had no gene match. The CDR3 DNA follows: TGCGCCAGCAGGGAAGGGACAGGGGTTGCTTTCTTT. It is translated as CASREGTGVAFF.

The rearrangement uses TRBV7-9 and TRBJ2-1; D call uncertain. Per the germline V gene, CDR1 is SEHNR and CDR2 is FQNEAQ (reference sequence). V was pared by 4 bases and J by 10 bases, with 8 bases between. This CDR3 region has 11 residues. CDR3 loop: CASSSIVEQFF. The CDR3 nucleotides read TGTGCCAGCAGCTCAATAGTAGAGCAGTTCTTC.

The J gene is TRBJ2-3, the V gene TRBV6-1; the D gene is possibly TRBD1 (6 bases). The CDR3 extends over 14 amino acids. V was clipped by 5 bases and J by 3 bases, with 12 bases between them. CDR1 is MNHNS, CDR2 SASEGT, per germline. This chain's CDR3 is CASSRTVETDTQYF. CDR3 nucleotides: TGTGCCAGCAGTAGGACAGTTGAGACAGATACGCAGTATTTT.

V and J are TRBV4-3 and TRBJ2-3; TRBD2 is a possible D gene (5 bases). The ends were cut back, 2 bases at V and 2 bases at J, with 14 bases in the middle. Germline assignment: CDR1 LGHNA and CDR2 YSLEER. The length of the CDR3 is 16 residues. The CDR3 is CASSQQSWTSTDTQYF. CDR3 sequence (DNA): TGCGCCAGCAGCCAACAATCCTGGACTTCCACAGATACGCAGTATTTT.